A single sample gave rise to the 20 T cell receptor beta chains below, sequenced in a study of blood T cell repertoires in COVID-19 (dated by TCRdb to between 2020 and 2021). Libraries were prepared through the immunoSEQ multiplex PCR assay. TCRdb obtained this table from immuneACCESS and retained in-frame rearrangements with V and J assigned. These tables miss some clones; where compared with another copy, unresolved V genes account for less than half of the shortfall, and the remainder is unexplained. Across this sample there are approximately 15,000 clones, with 81% seen only once. Approximately 30% of the sample rests with the top ten. Sequencing input: peripheral blood. These TCRs come from a human donor in a cohort sampled during active COVID-19.

The chain links TRBV6-6 to TRBJ2-7, with TRBD1 identical over 7 bases. V dropped 5 bases and J dropped 5; count of bases not matched to a gene: 9. Germline CDR1 reads MNHNY; CDR2 reads SVGAGI (reference sequence). CDR3 length: 14 residues. This CDR3 is CASSTRTGFHEQYF. The CDR3 DNA follows: TGTGCCAGCAGTACCCGGACAGGTTTCCACGAGCAGTACTTC.

The chain couples TRBV6-5 to TRBJ2-3; possibly TRBD2 for D (6 bases). Germline lookup yields CDR1 MNHEY and CDR2 SVGAGI. The length of the CDR3 is 14 residues. The germline V and J ends were trimmed by 0 bases and 3 bases, with 7 bases remaining between them. The CDR3 is CASSYSGSTDTQYF. The CDR3 region has the DNA TGTGCCAGCAGTTACTCCGGGAGTACAGATACGCAGTATTTT.

This clone occurred once. This chain connects TRBV15 to TRBJ1-1; no reliable D call. The CDR3 totals 17 residues. The germline V gene encodes CDR1 LNHNV and CDR2 YYDKDF (reference sequence). V was shortened by 0 bases and J by 8 bases, with 22 bases between the two germline ends. CDR3 sequence: CATSRDSQADYTGEAFF. Here the CDR3 DNA reads TGTGCCACCAGCAGAGATTCCCAAGCAGACTATACGGGCGAAGCTTTCTTT. Full variable domain (missing parts from reference TRBV15 and TRBJ1-1): DAMVIQNPRYQVTQFGKPVTLSCSQTLNHNVMYWYQQKSSQAPKLLFHYYDKDFNNEADTPDNFQSRRPNTSFCFLDIRSPGLGDTAMYLCATSRDSQADYTGEAFFGQGTRLTVV.

This clone occurred many times. The V and J genes are TRBV3-1 (or the pseudogene TRBV3-2) and TRBJ2-7; D is possibly TRBD2 (5 bases). V was trimmed by 4 bases and J by 4 bases, leaving 17 bases between them. The CDR3 extends over 15 amino acids. Germline CDR1 and CDR2: LGHDT and YNNKEL (reference sequence). The CDR3, as DNA: TGTGCCAGCAGCCCCGAGGGCTTCCAGTATTACGAGCAGTACTTC. As protein: CASSPEGFQYYEQYF.

In DNA form, the CDR3 reads TGTGCCAGCAAGGGTTGGGGGAGGGAGACCCAGTACTTC. Its translation is CASKGWGRETQYF. This chain links TRBV28 with TRBJ2-5; perhaps TRBD2 as D (6 bases). The CDR3 has 13 amino acids. V was pared by 7 bases and J by 5 bases, with 14 bases between. CDR1 MDHEN and CDR2 SYDVKM come from the germline V gene. Full variable domain (missing parts from reference TRBV28 and TRBJ2-5): DVKVTQSSRYLVKRTGEKVFLECVQDMDHENMFWYRQDPGLGLRLIYFSYDVKMKEKGDIPEGYSVSREKKERFSLILESASTNQTSMYLCASKGWGRETQYFGPGTRLLVL.

The V call is TRBV3-1 (or the pseudogene TRBV3-2), the J call TRBJ2-7, with 11 nucleotides matching TRBD1. This CDR3 has 15 amino acids. Germline V lookup: CDR1 LGHDT, CDR2 YNNKEL (reference sequence). J lost 2 bases, V lost 2 bases, and 2 bases had no gene match. In nucleotides, the CDR3 is TGTGCCAGCAGCCAACGGACAGGGGGCGCCTACGAGCAGTACTTC. It is translated as CASSQRTGGAYEQYF.

The chain has TRBV9 and TRBJ2-1, with TRBD1 as a possible D gene (5 bases). CDR3 length: 13 amino acids. Deletions cut 0 bases from V and 6 bases from J, with 7 bases between. CDR1 and CDR2 (germline): SGDLS, YYNGEE. CDR3 protein: CASSVGQINEQFF. CDR3 sequence (DNA): TGTGCCAGCAGCGTAGGACAGATCAATGAGCAGTTCTTC.

This clone was detected once. The rearrangement joins TRBV10-2 to TRBJ2-7, with a weak D call TRBD2 (6 bases). Between the trimmed V and J ends, which lost 6 bases and 2 bases, there was a span of 23 bases. In germline, CDR1 is WSHSY, CDR2 SAAADI. CDR3 size: 17 residues. The CDR3 region is CASRMKKTRDFPYEQYF. DNA for the CDR3: TGCGCCAGCAGGATGAAAAAAACGCGGGACTTCCCCTACGAGCAGTACTTC.

The V gene is TRBV9, the J gene TRBJ1-1; no definite D call. The CDR3 runs 11 residues. Trimming stripped 4 bases from V and 7 bases from J, with 8 bases between. Germline V lookup: CDR1 SGDLS, CDR2 YYNGEE. CDR3 sequence reads: CASSPASEAFF. CDR3 coding DNA: TGTGCCAGCAGCCCCGCGAGTGAAGCTTTCTTT.

The chain links TRBV6-5 to TRBJ2-7; unclear D gene. The CDR3 totals 13 residues. Deletions cut 5 bases from V and 6 bases from J, with 14 bases between. Germline loops: CDR1 MNHEY, CDR2 SVGAGI. The CDR3 DNA is TGTGCCAGCAGTCTGGTAGATGGCGGCGAGCAGTACTTC. This gives the protein CASSLVDGGEQYF.

V and J are TRBV6-2 or TRBV6-3 and TRBJ2-1; no reliable D call. The V gene lost 2 bases and the J gene lost 6 bases, with 8 bases spanning the gap. Germline CDR1 reads MNHEY; CDR2 reads SVGEGT. The CDR3 consists of 13 residues. CDR3 loop: CASSYGVGNEQFF. For the CDR3, the DNA is TGTGCCAGCAGTTACGGAGTGGGCAATGAGCAGTTCTTC.

For this clone: Other DNA variants within this sample encode the same CDR3. The J gene is TRBJ2-7, the V gene TRBV24-1; TRBD1 matches 7 bases. CDR3 length: 12 residues. The V segment lost 6 bases and the J segment 4 bases; nucleotides outside the gene matches: 2. The germline V gene encodes CDR1 KGHDR and CDR2 SFDVKD. The CDR3 nucleotides read TGTGCCACCAGTCCCAGGGGGTACGAGCAGTACTTC. Its protein is CATSPRGYEQYF.

CDR3 nucleotides: TGTGCCAGCAGTTTAGCTAGCCGACCAGAGACCCAGTACTTC. Translated, it gives CASSLASRPETQYF. The rearrangement uses TRBV28 and TRBJ2-5, with TRBD2 as a possible D gene (5 bases). CDR3 length equals 14 residues. CDR1 and CDR2 from the germline V gene are MDHEN and SYDVKM. Deletions cut 2 bases from V and 4 bases from J, with 11 bases between.

The chain uses TRBV10-3 and TRBJ2-5; 8 bases fit TRBD2. V lost 6 bases to trimming and J lost 4 bases; unmatched junction nucleotides: 4. This CDR3 comprises 13 residues. From germline, CDR1 is ENHRY and CDR2 SYGVKD. CDR3 in amino acids: CAISGTSLETQYF. The DNA for the CDR3 is TGTGCCATCAGCGGGACTAGTTTAGAGACCCAGTACTTC.

The chain is built from TRBV20-1 and TRBJ2-1, with 8 bases identical to TRBD2. Trimming took 6 bases from V and 5 from J; bases not matched to a gene: 12. CDR3 length: 15 amino acids. Germline V gene data show CDR1 as DFQATT and CDR2 as SNEGSKA (reference sequence). The CDR3 loop reads CSASTVSGGNNEQFF. The CDR3 region has the DNA TGCAGTGCCAGTACAGTAAGCGGGGGAAACAATGAGCAGTTCTTC.

In DNA form, the CDR3 reads TGCAGCGCCAGACAGGGGGAAACTGAAGCTTTCTTT. This gives the protein CSARQGETEAFF. The chain couples TRBV29-1 to TRBJ1-1, with 9 bases matching TRBD1. Germline-derived CDR1 and CDR2 are SQVTM and ANQGSEA. V lost 7 bases, J lost 5 bases, and 5 bases stayed unmatched. The CDR3 totals 12 residues.

This chain joins TRBV10-3 and TRBJ1-5; D unclear. The germline V gene has CDR1 ENHRY and CDR2 SYGVKD. The CDR3 consists of 16 residues. The ends were cut back, 0 bases at V and 0 bases at J, with 9 bases in the middle. CDR3 in DNA: TGTGCCATCAGTGAGTCGGCAGGCCATAGCAATCAGCCCCAGCATTTT. Translation: CAISESAGHSNQPQHF.

The chain links TRBV5-4 to TRBJ2-1; 14 bases line up with TRBD2. The CDR3 loop spans 16 amino acids. CDR1 and CDR2 (germline): SGHNT, YYREEE (reference sequence). V gave up 4 bases and J gave up 3 bases; unmatched junction bases: 3. The CDR3 DNA is TGTGCCAGCAGCGAGGGACTAGCGGGAGTCTACAATGAGCAGTTCTTC. Amino acid sequence: CASSEGLAGVYNEQFF.

The chain recombines TRBV5-1 with TRBJ1-4; D is perhaps TRBD1 (5 bases). From germline, CDR1 is SGHRS and CDR2 YFSETQ. The CDR3 totals 15 residues. V lost 4 bases to trimming and J lost 4 bases, with 14 bases between them. DNA of the CDR3: TGCGCCAGCAGCCCTATCGGGACTGGTAATGAAAAACTGTTTTTT. This gives the protein CASSPIGTGNEKLFF.

The chain employs TRBV5-1 and TRBJ2-7; D not certain. Germline CDR1 reads SGHRS; CDR2 reads YFSETQ. V was cut by 5 bases and J by 3 bases, with 12 bases left in between. This CDR3 is 13 amino acids long. CDR3 DNA: TGCGCCAGCAGGGTCGGCACTAACTACGAGCAGTACTTC. Its translation is CASRVGTNYEQYF.